Shown below are 32 T cell receptor beta chains from a single sample sequenced in a study of yellow fever vaccine responses in identical twins. Via MiXCR, TCRdb re-called the RT-PCR reads, giving one row per CDR3 protein. Of 15,000 or so distinct CDR3 sequences listed, 65% to 85% are singletons. Sequencing used T cells from blood (PBMCs), unsorted or a sorted subset (not recorded which), obtained before or after yellow fever vaccination (not recorded which). All receptors derive from a woman aged 18-35 years who received the yellow fever vaccine.

V and J are TRBV7-3 and TRBJ2-5; 8 bases map to TRBD2. V was clipped by 5 bases and J by 3 bases; unmatched bases: 5. This CDR3 contains 14 residues. Germline V gives CDR1 SGHTA, CDR2 FQGTGA. DNA for the CDR3: TGTGCCAGCAGCACTAGCGGAATAGAAGAGACCCAGTACTTC. Encoded protein: CASSTSGIEETQYF.

The chain has TRBV6-5 and TRBJ1-1; D remains unclear. The CDR3 runs 15 residues. From germline, CDR1 is MNHEY and CDR2 SVGAGI. V was shortened by 1 base and J by 0 bases, with 9 bases between the two germline ends. CDR3 in DNA: TGTGCCAGCAGTTACTTTAAGGGCTTGAACACTGAAGCTTTCTTT. The encoded protein is CASSYFKGLNTEAFF.

The gene calls are TRBV18 and TRBJ2-3; D call uncertain. Trimming removed 4 bases from V and 2 bases from J, with 4 bases in between. Germline CDR1 KGHSH, CDR2 LQKENI. CDR3 length: 12 amino acids. The CDR3: CASSLPTDTQYF. The DNA of the CDR3 is TGTGCCAGCTCACTCCCCACAGATACGCAGTATTTT.

V usage is TRBV5-5 and J usage is TRBJ1-1; no reliable D call. V lost 3 bases and J 1 base, leaving 7 bases between the germline ends. CDR1 and CDR2 from the germline V gene are SGHKS and YYEKEE (reference sequence). The CDR3 runs to 13 residues. The CDR3 loop is CASSWTSNTEAFF. In nucleotides, the CDR3 is TGTGCCAGCAGCTGGACTTCGAACACTGAAGCTTTCTTT.

The count of this clonotype is one. V and J are TRBV18 and TRBJ2-1; TRBD2 matches 8 bases. CDR1 is KGHSH and CDR2 is LQKENI in the germline V gene. This CDR3 is 17 amino acids long. V was clipped by 2 bases and J by 4 bases; unmatched bases: 10. The CDR3 sequence: CASSPSQGLGQYNEQFF. The CDR3 DNA reads as TGTGCCAGCTCACCATCTCAGGGACTAGGCCAATACAATGAGCAGTTCTTC.

This clonotype showed up just a few times. The chain joins TRBV18 to TRBJ1-1; perhaps TRBD1 as D (5 bases). The CDR3 totals 13 residues. Germline CDR1 KGHSH, CDR2 LQKENI. Trimming left V 3 bases short and J 5 bases short, with 10 bases between. CDR3 loop: CASSPGRDTEAFF. In nucleotides, the CDR3 is TGTGCCAGCTCACCTGGCAGGGATACTGAAGCTTTCTTT. Supplemented by reference TRBV18 and TRBJ1-1, the full variable domain reads NAGVMQNPRHLVRRRGQEARLRCSPMKGHSHVYWYRQLPEEGLKFMVYLQKENIIDESGMPKERFSAEFPKEGPSILRIQQVVRGDSAAYFCASSPGRDTEAFFGQGTRLTVV.

This sequence joins TRBV11-3 and TRBJ2-5; D is possibly TRBD1 (5 bases). Germline CDR1 is SGHNT and CDR2 is YENEEA. The CDR3 runs 15 residues. Trimming took 4 bases from V and 7 from J, leaving 19 bases between them. The CDR3 sequence: CASSWQEGLGATQYF. Written as DNA, the CDR3 is TGTGCCAGCAGCTGGCAGGAAGGGCTTGGGGCGACCCAGTACTTC. The complete variable domain, with remaining parts taken from reference TRBV11-3 and TRBJ2-5, reads EAGVVQSPRYKIIEKKQPVAFWCNPISGHNTLYWYLQNLGQGPELLIRYENEEAVDDSQLPKDRFSAERLKGVDSTLKIQPAELGDSAVYLCASSWQEGLGATQYFGPGTRLLVL.

Only one count was recorded for this clonotype. CDR3: CASSPLRETTEAFF. The DNA of the CDR3 is TGTGCCAGCTCACCTCTCAGGGAGACCACTGAAGCTTTCTTT. The chain uses TRBV18 and TRBJ1-1; D is perhaps TRBD1 (5 bases). Trimming stripped 3 bases from V and 4 bases from J, with 12 bases between. Germline V gene lookup returns CDR1 KGHSH and CDR2 LQKENI. The CDR3 is 14 amino acids.

The chain employs TRBV18 and TRBJ1-1, with TRBD1 as a possible D gene (6 bases). The CDR3 has 14 amino acids. V was shortened by 3 bases and J by 5 bases, with 13 bases between the two germline ends. From germline, CDR1 is KGHSH and CDR2 LQKENI. CDR3 region: CASSPSGAGTEAFF. CDR3 nucleotides: TGTGCCAGCTCACCCTCGGGGGCAGGGACTGAAGCTTTCTTT.

DNA of the CDR3: TGTGCCAGCAGTTTCGGGACCGGGGAGCTGTTTTTT. This encodes CASSFGTGELFF. V gene TRBV2 combines with J gene TRBJ2-2, with D uncertain. Germline V gene lookup returns CDR1 SNHLY and CDR2 FYNNEI. V was shortened by 5 bases and J by 5 bases, with 6 bases between the two germline ends. The CDR3 is 12 residues long. Together with reference TRBV2 and TRBJ2-2, the CDR3 gives the full variable domain: EPEVTQTPSHQVTQMGQEVILRCVPISNHLYFYWYRQILGQKVEFLVSFYNNEISEKSEIFDDQFSVERPDGSNFTLKIRSTKLEDSAMYFCASSFGTGELFFGEGSRLTVL.

The CDR3 nucleotides are TGTGCCAGCAACAGACAGGGCCGCACTGAAGCTTTCTTT. It codes for CASNRQGRTEAFF. The genes are TRBV12-3 or TRBV12-4 and TRBJ1-1, with 7 positions matching TRBD1. This CDR3 has 13 residues. Unmatched junction bases numbered 6, after V lost 7 bases and J lost 4 bases.

CDR3 in DNA: TGCAGCGTTGCTACCCAGGGGAACACCGGGGAGCTGTTTTTT. It is translated as CSVATQGNTGELFF. The chain recombines TRBV29-1 with TRBJ2-2, with D possibly being TRBD1 (5 bases). The V and J ends lost 4 bases and 1 base respectively, with 10 bases between them. The germline gives CDR1 SQVTM, CDR2 ANQGSEA. The CDR3 runs to 14 residues.

The chain combines TRBV5-6 with TRBJ1-2; tentatively, D is TRBD1 (6 bases). Germline V lookup: CDR1 SGHDT, CDR2 YYEEEE. V lost 4 bases and J 7 bases, leaving 14 bases between the germline ends. This CDR3 contains 13 residues. The CDR3 region has the DNA TGTGCCAGCAGCAAAACAGGGATCTCTGGCTACACCTTC. It yields the protein CASSKTGISGYTF. Full variable domain (outside the CDR3, taken from reference TRBV5-6 and TRBJ1-2): DAGVTQSPTHLIKTRGQQVTLRCSPKSGHDTVSWYQQALGQGPQFIFQYYEEEERQRGNFPDRFSGHQFPNYSSELNVNALLLGDSALYLCASSKTGISGYTFGSGTRLTVV.

The chain uses TRBV10-1 and TRBJ1-1; no clear D gene. Trimming cost V 5 bases and J 4 bases, with 11 bases left between them. This CDR3 spans 13 amino acids. Germline V CDR1 and CDR2: WNHNN, SYGVQD (reference sequence). The CDR3 sequence: CASSYGEGTEAFF. CDR3 nucleotides: TGCGCCAGCAGTTATGGGGAGGGCACTGAAGCTTTCTTT.

The V and J genes are TRBV29-1 and TRBJ2-3; TRBD1 aligns across 8 bases. Germline CDR1 reads SQVTM; CDR2 reads ANQGSEA. V was clipped by 1 base and J by 4 bases; unmatched bases: 7. The CDR3 has 15 amino acids. As DNA, the CDR3 is TGCAGCGTTGAAGTGGCAGGGGGCGAAGCAGATACGCAGTATTTT. Protein: CSVEVAGGEADTQYF.

V and J are TRBV13 and TRBJ2-2; D not certain. The CDR3 sequence is 13 residues long. Germline CDR1 is PRHDT and CDR2 is FYEKMQ (reference sequence). With 7 bases removed from V and 7 bases from J, the gap between germline ends came to 13 bases. DNA of the CDR3: TGTGCCAGCACGTCTGAGACGGTCGGGGAGCTGTTTTTT. Its protein is CASTSETVGELFF.

V is TRBV7-6 and J is TRBJ1-1; D uncertain. CDR3 length: 13 residues. CDR1 SGHVS and CDR2 FNYEAQ come from the germline V gene. Trimming took 1 base from V and 3 from J, leaving 6 bases between them. CDR3 region: CASSLDVYTEAFF. DNA of the CDR3: TGTGCCAGCAGCTTAGACGTTTACACTGAAGCTTTCTTT.

V usage is TRBV20-1 and J usage is TRBJ2-1; D gene uncertain. Germline-derived CDR1 and CDR2 are DFQATT and SNEGSKA (reference sequence). The ends were cut back, 2 bases at V and 3 bases at J, with 11 bases in the middle. The CDR3 spans 14 residues. The CDR3 DNA follows: TGCAGTGCTAGAAGTGTGGGCGGCTACAATGAGCAGTTCTTC. Protein sequence: CSARSVGGYNEQFF.

The chain couples TRBV12-3 or TRBV12-4 to TRBJ1-1; D gene ambiguous. With 6 bases removed from V and 1 base from J, the gap between germline ends came to 6 bases. The length of the CDR3 is 12 residues. The CDR3 coding sequence is TGTGCCAGCAGGCTAACGAACACTGAAGCTTTCTTT. Protein product: CASRLTNTEAFF.

This chain joins TRBV16 and TRBJ1-6; the D gene is possibly TRBD1 (5 bases). CDR3 length: 16 residues. V lost 2 bases and J lost 6, with 14 bases in between. Germline V gene sequence: CDR1 KGHSY, CDR2 FQNENV. The CDR3 loop reads CASSQGTGPGNSPLHF. As DNA, the CDR3 is TGTGCCAGCAGCCAAGGTACAGGACCGGGTAATTCACCCCTCCACTTT.

CDR3 nucleotides: TGTGCCAGCAGCTGGATTGCCGGGACTACCAACAATGAGCAGTTCTTC. Protein sequence: CASSWIAGTTNNEQFF. The chain recombines TRBV5-4 with TRBJ2-1; 7 nucleotides align to TRBD2. With 3 bases clipped from V and 5 bases from J, the junction kept 11 bases outside the gene matches. The CDR3 length is 16 residues. Looked up from germline, CDR1 is SGHNT and CDR2 is YYREEE (reference sequence).

The V gene is TRBV20-1, the J gene TRBJ1-3; D remains ambiguous. The CDR3 contains 14 residues. Trimming cost V 6 bases and J 4 bases, with 16 bases left between them. Germline loops: CDR1 DFQATT, CDR2 SNEGSKA (reference sequence). The CDR3 DNA is TGCAGTGCCAGGAGCGGGGTCTCAGGAAACACCATATATTTT. Protein sequence: CSARSGVSGNTIYF.

This chain uses TRBV12-3 or TRBV12-4 with TRBJ1-6; tentatively, D is TRBD1 (6 bases). Trimming cost V 3 bases and J 6 bases, with 9 bases left between them. The CDR3 length is 14 residues. The CDR3 reads CASSLEDSNSPLHF. CDR3 nucleotides: TGTGCCAGCAGTTTGGAGGACAGTAATTCACCCCTCCACTTT.

The V and J genes are TRBV29-1 and TRBJ2-5, with 11 positions matching TRBD2. Unmatched junction bases numbered 8, after V lost 4 bases and J lost 4 bases. CDR3 length equals 15 residues. The germline V gene has CDR1 SQVTM and CDR2 ANQGSEA. CDR3 in DNA: TGCAGCGTTGTCGTCCTAGCGGGGGGTCGAGAGACCCAGTACTTC. Translated: CSVVVLAGGRETQYF. The complete variable domain, with remaining parts taken from reference TRBV29-1 and TRBJ2-5, reads SAVISQKPSRDICQRGTSLTIQCQVDSQVTMMFWYRQQPGQSLTLIATANQGSEATYESGFVIDKFPISRPNLTFSTLTVSNMSPEDSSIYLCSVVVLAGGRETQYFGPGTRLLVL.

The CDR3: CASSPPAGALQETQYF. CDR3 nucleotides: TGTGCCAGCTCACCCCCGGCAGGGGCCCTCCAAGAGACCCAGTACTTC. The chain employs TRBV18 and TRBJ2-5; D possibly corresponds to TRBD1 (6 bases). V gave up 3 bases and J gave up 1 base, with 15 bases separating them. Germline lookup yields CDR1 KGHSH and CDR2 LQKENI. CDR3 length: 16 residues.

This chain links TRBV18 with TRBJ1-6; D perhaps matches TRBD1 (5 bases). The CDR3 runs to 16 residues. Germline V gene sequence: CDR1 KGHSH, CDR2 LQKENI. V gave up 8 bases and J gave up 2 bases, with 16 bases separating them. The CDR3, as DNA: TGTGCCAGCCGGGCGGCGGGGGAAACCTATAATTCACCCCTCCACTTT. Translated, it gives CASRAAGETYNSPLHF.

This clonotype was observed once. V gene TRBV5-1 combines with J gene TRBJ2-5; D might be TRBD1 (5 bases). The CDR3 runs 16 residues. V lost 1 base, J lost 1 base, and 14 bases lay in between. The germline V gene has CDR1 SGHRS and CDR2 YFSETQ. CDR3 loop: CASSLTLTAAQETQYF. DNA of the CDR3: TGCGCCAGCAGCTTGACCCTGACAGCAGCCCAAGAGACCCAGTACTTC.

This clonotype was seen only a few times. The J gene is TRBJ1-6, the V gene TRBV11-3; no reliable D call. Deletions cut 6 bases from V and 0 bases from J, with 12 bases between. The CDR3 totals 16 residues. Germline CDR1 SGHNT, CDR2 YENEEA. The CDR3 is CASSSTPSSYNSPLHF. In DNA form, the CDR3 reads TGTGCCAGCAGTTCAACTCCGAGCTCCTATAATTCACCCCTCCACTTT. The variable domain in full, with the rest retrieved from reference TRBV11-3 and TRBJ1-6, is EAGVVQSPRYKIIEKKQPVAFWCNPISGHNTLYWYLQNLGQGPELLIRYENEEAVDDSQLPKDRFSAERLKGVDSTLKIQPAELGDSAVYLCASSSTPSSYNSPLHFGNGTRLTVT.

The rearrangement links TRBV10-3 to TRBJ2-7; 10 bases map to TRBD2. The CDR3 spans 15 residues. V shed 2 bases and J 3 bases; nucleotides not matched to a gene: 4. Per the germline V gene, CDR1 is ENHRY and CDR2 is SYGVKD. CDR3 bases: TGTGCCATCAGTGAGCGGACTAGCGGAGTCTACGAGCAGTACTTC. Its translation is CAISERTSGVYEQYF.

This sequence joins TRBV29-1 and TRBJ1-1, with 8 bases lining up with TRBD1. Germline loops: CDR1 SQVTM, CDR2 ANQGSEA. V lost 4 bases to trimming and J lost 6 bases; unmatched junction nucleotides: 10. The CDR3 has 14 amino acids. The CDR3 nucleotides read TGCAGCGTTGTTTGGTTCTCAGGGGGCTCTGAAGCTTTCTTT. The encoded protein is CSVVWFSGGSEAFF.

This clonotype has just one count. The V and J genes are TRBV6-1 and TRBJ1-1, with a tentative D call TRBD1 (6 bases). V was shortened by 7 bases and J by 0 bases, with 12 bases between the two germline ends. This CDR3 region has 14 residues. The germline CDR1 and CDR2 sequences are MNHNS and SASEGT. The CDR3 is CASIGGPVNTEAFF. The CDR3 nucleotides are TGTGCCAGCATCGGGGGCCCGGTGAACACTGAAGCTTTCTTT.

Only one count was recorded for this clonotype. The chain couples TRBV2 to TRBJ2-1; D is undetermined. This CDR3 spans 15 amino acids. CDR1 and CDR2 from the germline V gene are SNHLY and FYNNEI. V dropped 3 bases and J dropped 2 bases, with 11 bases sitting between them. The CDR3 DNA reads TGTGCCAGCAGTGATCGGGTAGGGCCCTACAATGAGCAGTTCTTC. Its protein product is CASSDRVGPYNEQFF.